Included here is one TCR beta chain sequence, with context. What it recognizes is unknown. The investigators amplified TCR beta CDR3 regions from RNA transcripts. The HTBI set primed first-round TCR CDR3 RT-PCR. TCRdb called the multiplex PCR reads again in MiXCR, with one record for every CDR3 protein. The sample lists around 480,000 distinct CDR3 sequences; about 15% were seen once. These data originate in a study of T cells in Graves' hyperthyroidism and ophthalmopathy. Regarding the study as a whole: Most thyroid clonotypes with frequency above 0.001 were detected in blood.

Sequencing was performed on blood. The sequence derives from a young woman with Graves' hyperthyroidism.

The CDR3 here is CASSQQGVSYEQYF. As DNA, the CDR3 is TGCGCCAGCAGCCAACAGGGGGTCAGCTACGAGCAGTACTTC. The chain uses TRBV5-1 and TRBJ2-7; TRBD1 matches 8 bases. Germline-derived CDR1 and CDR2 are SGHRS and YFSETQ. The CDR3 consists of 14 residues. The trim removed 4 bases at V and 3 bases at J, leaving 6 bases unmatched.